This T cell receptor beta chain emerged from a study of cytomegalovirus exposure and HLA in healthy donors. Study at large: When over 300 donors were genotyped, more than 70% of them were found to fall in the Caucasian-associated ancestry cluster. Study outcomes and limitations: According to a later analysis, donors in an Asian-associated ancestry cluster reportedly had fewer N-insertions than the roughly 670-donor mean.

This clone has a single count. Its target is unknown. Primers for the PCR totalled 60 Vbeta and 13 Jbeta. TCRdb's copy holds only in-frame clones and misses some; the assay was immunoSEQ multiplex PCR. Of more than 95,000 clones listed, over 70% were seen once; the top ten hold about 8.3%. Germline V gene lookup returns CDR1 SEHNR and CDR2 FQNEAQ (reference sequence). The CDR3 extends over 18 amino acids. V shed 5 bases and J 2 bases; nucleotides not matched to a gene: 11. The TCR was taken from a woman between 50 and 59 years old in good health and CMV-seropositive. The rearrangement joins TRBV7-9 to TRBJ1-4; 10 nucleotides align to TRBD1. Sequencing was done on a sample of PBMCs. CDR3 amino acids: CASSGRQGAENTNEKLFF. The CDR3 DNA reads as TGTGCCAGCAGCGGCAGACAGGGGGCGGAGAACACTAATGAAAAACTGTTTTTT.